Listed below are T cell receptor beta chains from one sample, sequenced in a study of cytomegalovirus exposure and HLA in healthy donors. This table comes from immunoSEQ multiplex PCR, and its TCRdb copy is limited to in-frame clones, with some not included. Among about 140,000 clones listed, around 79% were seen once. What was sequenced was PBMCs. The receptors shown here come from a female donor in good health and CMV-seronegative. Both conserved end residues are part of each CDR3. A D gene is named only where the DNA matches it firmly. Rows give clone size only sometimes, using once, few, many, or a class for an expanded clone.

j_call: TRBJ2-5
d_call: -
clone_size: -
v_call: TRBV2
cdr3_aa: CASSPEPGETQYF
cdr3_nt: TGTGCCAGCAGCCCCGAACCAGGGGAGACCCAGTACTTC

j_call: TRBJ2-7
d_call: TRBD1
clone_size: -
v_call: TRBV9
cdr3_aa: CASSGGDRGYEQYF
cdr3_nt: TGTGCCAGCAGCGGAGGGGACAGGGGTTACGAGCAGTACTTC

j_call: TRBJ1-1
d_call: -
clone_size: -
v_call: TRBV7-2
cdr3_aa: CASRREPNTEAFF
cdr3_nt: TGTGCCAGCAGAAGGGAGCCGAACACTGAAGCTTTCTTT

j_call: TRBJ2-7
d_call: -
clone_size: -
v_call: TRBV2
cdr3_aa: CASVSFREQYF
cdr3_nt: TGTGCCAGCGTTAGCTTCCGCGAGCAGTACTTC

j_call: TRBJ1-2
d_call: TRBD1
clone_size: -
v_call: TRBV7-2
cdr3_aa: CASSLTGPYGYTF
cdr3_nt: TGTGCCAGCAGCCTGACAGGGCCCTATGGCTACACCTTC

j_call: TRBJ2-7
d_call: TRBD2
clone_size: -
v_call: TRBV9
cdr3_aa: CASGVGGTSGTYEQYF
cdr3_nt: TGTGCCAGCGGCGTAGGGGGGACTAGCGGTACCTACGAGCAGTACTTC

j_call: TRBJ2-2
d_call: TRBD2
clone_size: -
v_call: TRBV2
cdr3_aa: CASRLLAANTGELFF
cdr3_nt: TGTGCCAGCAGGCTACTAGCGGCGAACACCGGGGAGCTGTTTTTT

j_call: TRBJ2-5
d_call: -
clone_size: -
v_call: TRBV5-1
cdr3_aa: CASSLALLRKTQYF
cdr3_nt: TGCGCCAGCAGCTTAGCCCTCCTGAGAAAGACCCAGTACTTC

j_call: TRBJ1-6
d_call: -
clone_size: -
v_call: TRBV28
cdr3_aa: CASIQGLRRPLHF
cdr3_nt: TGTGCCAGCATACAAGGACTTCGGAGACCCCTCCACTTT

j_call: TRBJ2-3
d_call: TRBD2
clone_size: -
v_call: TRBV27
cdr3_aa: CASSLSLAVTDTQYF
cdr3_nt: TGTGCCAGCAGTTTATCCCTAGCGGTCACAGATACGCAGTATTTT

j_call: TRBJ1-4
d_call: TRBD1
clone_size: -
v_call: TRBV30
cdr3_aa: CAWSRQGAAGNEKLFF
cdr3_nt: TGTGCCTGGAGTAGGCAGGGGGCCGCGGGTAATGAAAAACTGTTTTTT

j_call: TRBJ1-2
d_call: TRBD1
clone_size: -
v_call: TRBV6-6
cdr3_aa: CASSYSGQDSGYTF
cdr3_nt: TGTGCCAGCAGTTACTCGGGACAGGACAGTGGCTACACCTTC

j_call: TRBJ2-7
d_call: TRBD2
clone_size: -
v_call: TRBV15
cdr3_aa: CATSKAGREGEQYF
cdr3_nt: TGTGCCACCAGCAAGGCAGGGAGGGAGGGAGAGCAGTACTTC

j_call: TRBJ2-3
d_call: TRBD2
clone_size: -
v_call: TRBV28
cdr3_aa: CASSLLPAGDTQYF
cdr3_nt: TGTGCCAGCAGTTTATTGCCAGCGGGGGATACGCAGTATTTT

j_call: TRBJ1-1
d_call: -
clone_size: -
v_call: TRBV5-1
cdr3_aa: CASSRFLGVNTEAFF
cdr3_nt: TGCGCCAGCAGCAGATTTCTAGGGGTCAACACTGAAGCTTTCTTT

j_call: TRBJ2-3
d_call: -
clone_size: -
v_call: TRBV5-8
cdr3_aa: CASSSPTDTQYF
cdr3_nt: TGTGCCAGCAGCTCCCCTACAGATACGCAGTATTTT

j_call: TRBJ2-3
d_call: TRBD2
clone_size: -
v_call: TRBV12-5
cdr3_aa: CASGSGGAAPTDTQYF
cdr3_nt: TGTGCTAGTGGTTCCGGGGGGGCCGCACCCACAGATACGCAGTATTTT

j_call: TRBJ2-3
d_call: TRBD2
clone_size: -
v_call: TRBV10-1
cdr3_aa: CASSDIAGGRTDTQYF
cdr3_nt: TGCGCCAGCAGTGACATAGCGGGAGGACGCACAGATACGCAGTATTTT

j_call: TRBJ2-7
d_call: -
clone_size: -
v_call: TRBV2
cdr3_aa: CASSRDTGSIYEQYF
cdr3_nt: TGTGCCAGCAGTCGAGATACAGGGTCAATCTACGAGCAGTACTTC

j_call: TRBJ1-5
d_call: -
clone_size: few
v_call: TRBV27
cdr3_aa: CASRPGLFNQPQHF
cdr3_nt: TGTGCCAGCAGGCCGGGTCTCTTCAATCAGCCCCAGCATTTT

j_call: TRBJ2-3
d_call: -
clone_size: -
v_call: TRBV2
cdr3_aa: CASVRREVTDTQYF
cdr3_nt: TGTGCCAGCGTGCGGAGGGAGGTCACAGATACGCAGTATTTT

j_call: TRBJ2-1
d_call: TRBD2
clone_size: -
v_call: TRBV2
cdr3_aa: CASSAGLAGANEQFF
cdr3_nt: TGTGCCAGCAGTGCAGGACTAGCGGGGGCGAATGAGCAGTTCTTC

j_call: TRBJ2-1
d_call: -
clone_size: few
v_call: TRBV14
cdr3_aa: CASSPGRRGQFF
cdr3_nt: TGTGCCAGCAGCCCCGGACGGAGGGGGCAGTTCTTC

j_call: TRBJ2-7
d_call: -
clone_size: -
v_call: TRBV7-2
cdr3_aa: CASSLGLSSYEQYF
cdr3_nt: TGTGCCAGCAGCTTAGGCTTGAGCTCCTACGAGCAGTACTTC

j_call: TRBJ1-3
d_call: -
clone_size: -
v_call: TRBV7-9
cdr3_aa: CASSSTFQGNTIYF
cdr3_nt: TGTGCCAGCAGCTCTACGTTCCAAGGAAACACCATATATTTT

j_call: TRBJ2-4
d_call: -
clone_size: -
v_call: TRBV27
cdr3_aa: CASSQPQGGAKNIQYF
cdr3_nt: TGTGCCAGCAGCCAACCCCAGGGGGGAGCCAAAAACATTCAGTACTTC

j_call: TRBJ1-1
d_call: -
clone_size: -
v_call: TRBV25-1
cdr3_aa: CASSVGRGAAFF
cdr3_nt: TGTGCCAGCAGTGTGGGGAGGGGGGCGGCTTTCTTT

j_call: TRBJ2-5
d_call: -
clone_size: -
v_call: TRBV5-1
cdr3_aa: CASSLSGTRQETQYF
cdr3_nt: TGCGCCAGCAGCTTGTCCGGGACACGTCAAGAGACCCAGTACTTC

j_call: TRBJ2-1
d_call: -
clone_size: -
v_call: TRBV11-2
cdr3_aa: CASSLGMARRYNEQFF
cdr3_nt: TGTGCCAGCAGCTTAGGCATGGCTAGGAGGTACAATGAGCAGTTCTTC

j_call: TRBJ2-5
d_call: TRBD2
clone_size: -
v_call: TRBV7-9
cdr3_aa: CASSLGLAEETQYF
cdr3_nt: TGTGCCAGCAGCTTGGGGCTAGCGGAGGAGACCCAGTACTTC

j_call: TRBJ2-1
d_call: -
clone_size: -
v_call: TRBV27
cdr3_aa: CASRRYNEQFF
cdr3_nt: TGTGCCAGCCGGCGGTACAATGAGCAGTTCTTC

j_call: TRBJ1-2
d_call: TRBD1
clone_size: -
v_call: TRBV9
cdr3_aa: CASSGQGGYTF
cdr3_nt: TGTGCCAGCAGCGGACAGGGTGGCTACACCTTC

j_call: TRBJ2-7
d_call: TRBD1
clone_size: few
v_call: TRBV5-4
cdr3_aa: CASRGQGGEQYF
cdr3_nt: TGTGCCAGCAGGGGACAGGGAGGCGAGCAGTACTTC

j_call: TRBJ1-2
d_call: -
clone_size: few
v_call: TRBV4-3
cdr3_aa: CASSQNTGTNGYTF
cdr3_nt: TGCGCCAGCAGCCAAAACACAGGGACGAATGGCTACACCTTC

j_call: TRBJ2-2
d_call: TRBD2
clone_size: -
v_call: TRBV19
cdr3_aa: CASRPNSGGNTGELFF
cdr3_nt: TGTGCCAGTAGGCCCAATAGCGGGGGGAACACCGGGGAGCTGTTTTTT

j_call: TRBJ2-7
d_call: TRBD1
clone_size: -
v_call: TRBV30
cdr3_aa: CAWFYRGQQYF
cdr3_nt: TGTGCCTGGTTCTACAGGGGCCAACAGTACTTC

j_call: TRBJ1-2
d_call: -
clone_size: -
v_call: TRBV7-9
cdr3_aa: CASSTRYSYSLYGYTF
cdr3_nt: TGTGCCAGCAGCACGCGATACAGCTACTCGCTCTATGGCTACACCTTC

j_call: TRBJ2-7
d_call: TRBD1
clone_size: -
v_call: TRBV4-3
cdr3_aa: CASSYSGTGEVYEQYF
cdr3_nt: TGCGCCAGCAGCTACTCCGGGACAGGAGAAGTCTACGAGCAGTACTTC

j_call: TRBJ2-3
d_call: -
clone_size: -
v_call: TRBV9
cdr3_aa: CASSVGAGRPDTQYF
cdr3_nt: TGTGCCAGCAGCGTAGGGGCGGGACGGCCAGATACGCAGTATTTT

j_call: TRBJ1-2
d_call: -
clone_size: -
v_call: TRBV4-3
cdr3_aa: CASSQDLRRGLREGYTF
cdr3_nt: TGCGCCAGCAGCCAAGATTTAAGGCGAGGCCTCCGGGAGGGCTACACCTTC

j_call: TRBJ1-2
d_call: TRBD1
clone_size: -
v_call: TRBV28
cdr3_aa: CASRGTGGGYTF
cdr3_nt: TGTGCCAGCAGAGGGACAGGGGGTGGCTACACCTTC

j_call: TRBJ2-7
d_call: TRBD2
clone_size: once
v_call: TRBV6-6
cdr3_aa: CASTSPTSGGRYEQYF
cdr3_nt: TGTGCCAGCACCTCCCCGACTAGCGGGGGTCGTTACGAGCAGTACTTC

j_call: TRBJ1-4
d_call: TRBD1
clone_size: few
v_call: TRBV28
cdr3_aa: CASSQNRGRGEKLFF
cdr3_nt: TGTGCCAGCAGTCAAAACAGGGGGCGGGGTGAAAAACTGTTTTTT